The next 15 T cell receptor beta chains were all read from a single sample in a study of T cell repertoires in cytomegalovirus infection. One entry per CDR3 protein results from TCRdb running MiXCR on the reads. This sample has fewer than 300,000 distinct CDR3 sequences, with roughly 25% found just once. What was sequenced was PBMCs. The receptor set was obtained from a human donor in good health (CMV status not recorded). Some clones in this sample may be carry-over from other donors' samples.

This clonotype was detected a few times. The chain joins TRBV7-9 to TRBJ1-4; D might be TRBD1 (5 bases). This CDR3 is 15 amino acids long. Germline V gene sequence: CDR1 SEHNR, CDR2 FQNEAQ (reference sequence). Trimming took off 2 bases at V and 6 bases at J, with 13 bases between the two ends. CDR3 loop: CASSLMGGEDEKLFF. The CDR3 region has the DNA TGTGCCAGCAGCTTAATGGGGGGAGAGGATGAAAAACTGTTTTTT.

This clonotype was seen many times. The rearrangement links TRBV7-2 to TRBJ1-5; D ambiguous. The V gene's germline CDR1 is SGHTA and CDR2 FQGNSA. This CDR3 is built from 14 residues. Trimming shortened V by 5 bases and J by 6 bases, and 14 bases separated the two germline ends. The CDR3 is CASSPVTGGQPQHF. CDR3 bases: TGTGCCAGCAGCCCGGTGACCGGAGGTCAGCCCCAGCATTTT.

The J gene is TRBJ2-7, the V gene TRBV2; TRBD1 agrees at 11 bases. The CDR3 loop spans 15 amino acids. After removal of 4 bases from V and 5 bases from J, the junction contained 7 bases not matched to a gene. Looked up from germline, CDR1 is SNHLY and CDR2 is FYNNEI. The CDR3 DNA is TGTGCCAGCAGTGCCGGGACAGGGGGTATCAACGAGCAGTACTTC. This gives the protein CASSAGTGGINEQYF.

This chain joins TRBV20-1 and TRBJ2-1; 15 nucleotides match TRBD2. CDR3 length: 18 residues. With 3 bases clipped from V and 7 bases from J, the junction kept 13 bases outside the gene matches. Germline V gives CDR1 DFQATT, CDR2 SNEGSKA (reference sequence). In nucleotides, the CDR3 is TGCAGTGCTAGCCGACTACTATGGACTAGCGGGGGGGGGAATGAGCAGTTCTTC. It encodes CSASRLLWTSGGGNEQFF.

The chain recombines TRBV4-3 with TRBJ2-1, with 10 positions matching TRBD2. The germline CDR1 and CDR2 sequences are LGHNA and YSLEER. J gave up 15 bases and V 1 base, and 9 bases lay outside the gene matches. The CDR3 runs to 14 residues. The CDR3 DNA follows: TGCGCCAGCAGCCAAGCCGGGACTAGCGCGACCCTGTTCTTC. It is translated as CASSQAGTSATLFF.

At least ten counts were recorded for this clonotype. This sequence joins TRBV28 and TRBJ2-1; weak D call: TRBD2 (6 bases). V gave up 2 bases and J gave up 3 bases, with 17 bases separating them. Looked up from germline, CDR1 is MDHEN and CDR2 is SYDVKM. CDR3 length: 17 amino acids. CDR3 amino acids: CASSLMIGSLLYNEQFF. CDR3 nucleotide sequence: TGTGCCAGCAGTTTAATGATCGGGAGTCTGCTCTACAATGAGCAGTTCTTC. The full variable domain, in which reference TRBV28 and TRBJ2-1 provide the parts outside the CDR3, is DVKVTQSSRYLVKRTGEKVFLECVQDMDHENMFWYRQDPGLGLRLIYFSYDVKMKEKGDIPEGYSVSREKKERFSLILESASTNQTSMYLCASSLMIGSLLYNEQFFGPGTRLTVL.

The chain combines TRBV28 with TRBJ2-5, with D uncertain. Germline lookup yields CDR1 MDHEN and CDR2 SYDVKM. The CDR3 sequence is 13 residues long. The V and J ends lost 4 bases and 5 bases respectively, with 11 bases between them. The CDR3 DNA sequence: TGTGCCAGCAGTTCCCCTCAACTGGAGACCCAGTACTTC. Translating it yields CASSSPQLETQYF. Drawing the rest from reference TRBV28 and TRBJ2-5, the complete variable domain is DVKVTQSSRYLVKRTGEKVFLECVQDMDHENMFWYRQDPGLGLRLIYFSYDVKMKEKGDIPEGYSVSREKKERFSLILESASTNQTSMYLCASSSPQLETQYFGPGTRLLVL.

This clonotype was counted a few times. The V and J genes are TRBV28 and TRBJ2-6; TRBD1 matches 7 bases. V shed 4 bases and J 0 bases; nucleotides not matched to a gene: 3. This CDR3 is 16 amino acids long. Germline lookup yields CDR1 MDHEN and CDR2 SYDVKM. The CDR3 sequence: CASSSGTASGANVLTF. The CDR3, as DNA: TGTGCCAGCAGTTCCGGGACAGCCTCTGGGGCCAACGTCCTGACTTTC.

The chain has TRBV14 and TRBJ2-2; possible D gene TRBD2, 6 bases. The CDR3 length is 17 residues. Germline lookup yields CDR1 SGHDN and CDR2 FVKESK. V was shortened by 0 bases and J by 6 bases, with 17 bases between the two germline ends. The CDR3, as DNA: TGTGCCAGCAGCCAAGATTTGGTCGGGAGTAGCGCCGGGGAGCTGTTTTTT. It encodes CASSQDLVGSSAGELFF.

This clonotype came up a few times. This sequence joins TRBV2 and TRBJ2-5, with 12 bases identical to TRBD2. The CDR3 is made up of 17 amino acids. Germline V CDR1 and CDR2: SNHLY, FYNNEI. V dropped 7 bases and J dropped 3; count of bases not matched to a gene: 12. CDR3 residues: CASTAGLAGNSEETQYF. The CDR3 bases are TGTGCCAGCACTGCGGGACTAGCGGGTAACTCTGAAGAGACCCAGTACTTC.

This clonotype has at least ten counts. The rearrangement uses TRBV7-9 and TRBJ1-1; 7 bases map to TRBD1. CDR1 SEHNR and CDR2 FQNEAQ come from the germline V gene (reference sequence). J lost 8 bases, V lost 1 base, and 7 bases had no gene match. CDR3 size: 14 residues. CDR3 nucleotide sequence: TGTGCCAGCAGCTTAGGGGGACAGTGGATAGAAGCTTTCTTT. Protein product: CASSLGGQWIEAFF.

This clonotype showed up many times. The rearrangement joins TRBV6-5 to TRBJ1-1; 10 positions match TRBD1. Trimming at V came to 1 base and at J to 4 bases, leaving 9 bases not matched to a gene. Germline V CDR1 and CDR2: MNHEY, SVGAGI. CDR3 length: 17 residues. The CDR3 sequence is CASSYYDRGPLVTEAFF. The DNA of the CDR3 is TGTGCCAGCAGTTACTATGACAGGGGGCCCTTGGTCACTGAAGCTTTCTTT.

This clonotype was detected only a few times. The chain links TRBV7-6 to TRBJ2-3; a possible D gene is TRBD1 (5 bases). Trimming removed 6 bases at V and 0 bases at J, with 25 bases between. The CDR3 covers 19 residues. The germline V gene encodes CDR1 SGHVS and CDR2 FNYEAQ. CDR3 bases: TGTGCCAGCAGTCAGGCAGCATTACAGGTTTTTCCTAGCACAGATACGCAGTATTTT. It is translated as CASSQAALQVFPSTDTQYF.

The chain combines TRBV7-3 with TRBJ2-5; D is uncertain. Germline assignment: CDR1 SGHTA and CDR2 FQGTGA. The length of the CDR3 is 13 residues. Trimming removed 2 bases from V and 4 bases from J, with 8 bases in between. Here the CDR3 DNA reads TGTGCCAGCAGCTTATCACAGCGAGAGACCCAGTACTTC. This gives the protein CASSLSQRETQYF.

This clonotype was counted ten times or more. The rearrangement uses TRBV7-2 and TRBJ1-1, with D unclear. Germline CDR1 SGHTA, CDR2 FQGNSA. The CDR3 consists of 15 residues. The V end was cut by 1 base, the J end by 1 base, with 10 bases between. The CDR3 nucleotides read TGTGCCAGCAGCTTAGAGGTAGGGAGGAACACTGAAGCTTTCTTT. This gives the protein CASSLEVGRNTEAFF.